Sequencing of this TCR beta chain was carried out in a study of monozygotic twins with inflammatory bowel disease. Each donor gave roughly 2.5 ml of peripheral blood. Unfractionated whole blood yielded total RNA, and T cells were not sorted. TCRdb reprocessed the 5' RACE reads, keeping one entry per CDR3 protein, no DNA. The repertoire table contains about 380,000 distinct CDR3 sequences. Germline values: CDR1 SGHTA, CDR2 FQGTGA. CDR3 length: 13 amino acids. This chain links TRBV7-3 with TRBJ2-1; TCRdb's D call, TRBD2, is unchecked because there is no DNA. Sequenced input: blood. This clonotype was sampled from a human donor with ulcerative colitis or Crohn's disease, or a healthy co-twin of an affected twin (not recorded which). The CDR3 reads CASSPRRTREQFF.